Listed below are T cell receptor beta chains from one sample, sequenced in a study of OX40 agonist ivuxolimab in advanced cancers. Measured with immunoSEQ multiplex PCR; TCRdb has only the in-frame clones, and not every one. The data hold approximately 70,000 clones, with roughly 89% observed a single time. The specimen was CD4+ or CD8+ T cells sorted from blood, collected in a trial of the OX40 agonist ivuxolimab. The receptors originated from an adult with an advanced solid tumor such as melanoma, head and neck, liver or kidney cancer. The CDR3 runs from the conserved cysteine through the conserved F or W. The order of the fields is J gene, V gene, clone size, D gene, CDR3 protein, CDR3 DNA. A D gene is named only where the DNA matches it firmly. Rows may omit the clone size; those that give it use once, few, many or a size class.

j_gene: TRBJ2-3
v_gene: TRBV29-1
abundance: -
d_gene: TRBD1
CDR3aa: CSGGQGTDTQYF
CDR3nt: TGCAGCGGGGGACAGGGCACAGATACGCAGTATTTT

j_gene: TRBJ1-1
v_gene: TRBV28
abundance: few
d_gene: -
CDR3aa: CASTQRQPNLEAFF
CDR3nt: TGTGCCAGCACCCAGAGACAGCCAAACCTCGAAGCTTTCTTT

j_gene: TRBJ2-2
v_gene: TRBV7-2
abundance: once
d_gene: -
CDR3aa: CASSLQTGGTGELFF
CDR3nt: TGTGCCAGCAGCTTACAGACAGGCGGCACCGGGGAGCTGTTTTTT

j_gene: TRBJ2-2
v_gene: TRBV9
abundance: -
d_gene: TRBD2
CDR3aa: CASSPGLAGGTGELFF
CDR3nt: TGTGCCAGCAGCCCGGGACTAGCGGGGGGCACCGGGGAGCTGTTTTTT

j_gene: TRBJ2-7
v_gene: TRBV18
abundance: -
d_gene: -
CDR3aa: CASSPILGQGSNEQYF
CDR3nt: TGTGCCAGCTCACCAATTTTAGGTCAGGGATCGAACGAGCAGTACTTC

j_gene: TRBJ1-1
v_gene: TRBV7-2
abundance: -
d_gene: -
CDR3aa: CASTQRPAGASNTEAFF
CDR3nt: TGTGCCAGCACCCAGAGGCCGGCGGGGGCGTCAAACACTGAAGCTTTCTTT

j_gene: TRBJ1-5
v_gene: TRBV2
abundance: -
d_gene: -
CDR3aa: CASSGGRDQPQHF
CDR3nt: TGTGCCAGCAGTGGAGGGAGGGATCAGCCCCAGCATTTT

j_gene: TRBJ2-7
v_gene: TRBV5-1
abundance: -
d_gene: -
CDR3aa: CASSLGRTAQVEQYF
CDR3nt: TGCGCCAGCAGCTTGGGGCGCACAGCACAGGTCGAGCAGTACTTC

j_gene: TRBJ2-7
v_gene: TRBV27
abundance: -
d_gene: -
CDR3aa: CASTVTYEQYF
CDR3nt: TGTGCCAGCACCGTAACCTACGAGCAGTACTTC

j_gene: TRBJ1-4
v_gene: TRBV18
abundance: -
d_gene: -
CDR3aa: CASSPGRAEKLFF
CDR3nt: TGTGCCAGCTCACCCGGCCGGGCGGAAAAACTGTTTTTT

j_gene: TRBJ1-5
v_gene: TRBV5-1
abundance: -
d_gene: TRBD1
CDR3aa: CASSLAPTGSDQPQHF
CDR3nt: TGCGCCAGCAGCTTGGCCCCGACAGGGAGCGACCAGCCCCAGCATTTT

j_gene: TRBJ1-5
v_gene: TRBV5-6
abundance: -
d_gene: -
CDR3aa: CASSSLSRGHSKGNQPQHF
CDR3nt: TGTGCCAGCAGCTCCCTGAGCAGGGGCCACTCAAAGGGGAATCAGCCCCAGCATTTT

j_gene: TRBJ2-7
v_gene: TRBV7-9
abundance: -
d_gene: -
CDR3aa: CASSLALPYEQYF
CDR3nt: TGTGCCAGCAGCTTAGCGCTGCCCTACGAGCAGTACTTC

j_gene: TRBJ1-1
v_gene: TRBV18
abundance: -
d_gene: TRBD1
CDR3aa: CASSPRQGDTEAFF
CDR3nt: TGTGCCAGCTCACCACGACAGGGAGACACTGAAGCTTTCTTT

j_gene: TRBJ2-5
v_gene: TRBV11-3
abundance: -
d_gene: TRBD2
CDR3aa: CASSLGAGGDQETQYF
CDR3nt: TGTGCCAGCAGCTTGGGAGCGGGGGGGGACCAAGAGACCCAGTACTTC

j_gene: TRBJ2-3
v_gene: TRBV7-2
abundance: -
d_gene: -
CDR3aa: CASKPGTDTQYF
CDR3nt: TGTGCCAGCAAACCCGGGACGGATACGCAGTATTTT

j_gene: TRBJ1-2
v_gene: TRBV5-4
abundance: -
d_gene: -
CDR3aa: CASSLEAHYGYTF
CDR3nt: TGTGCCAGCAGCTTGGAGGCCCACTATGGCTACACCTTC

j_gene: TRBJ2-3
v_gene: TRBV7-9
abundance: -
d_gene: -
CDR3aa: CASSLGARGGTDTQYF
CDR3nt: TGTGCCAGCAGCTTAGGGGCCAGGGGGGGCACAGATACGCAGTATTTT

j_gene: TRBJ2-5
v_gene: TRBV6-5
abundance: -
d_gene: -
CDR3aa: CASSYNQGGETQYF
CDR3nt: TGTGCCAGCAGTTACAATCAGGGTGGAGAGACCCAGTACTTC

j_gene: TRBJ1-1
v_gene: TRBV6-6
abundance: -
d_gene: -
CDR3aa: CASTVGRATEAFF
CDR3nt: TGTGCCAGCACGGTCGGACGGGCCACTGAAGCTTTCTTT

j_gene: TRBJ2-1
v_gene: TRBV5-1
abundance: -
d_gene: TRBD1
CDR3aa: CASSNDRGPYNEQFF
CDR3nt: TGCGCCAGCAGCAACGACAGGGGCCCCTACAATGAGCAGTTCTTC

j_gene: TRBJ1-2
v_gene: TRBV5-4
abundance: -
d_gene: -
CDR3aa: CASSLASANYGYTF
CDR3nt: TGTGCCAGCAGCTTGGCCTCAGCCAACTATGGCTACACCTTC

j_gene: TRBJ1-4
v_gene: TRBV9
abundance: -
d_gene: -
CDR3aa: CASSPGPVEKLFF
CDR3nt: TGTGCCAGCAGCCCAGGTCCAGTTGAAAAACTGTTTTTT

j_gene: TRBJ1-1
v_gene: TRBV7-2
abundance: -
d_gene: -
CDR3aa: CASSSARVDTEAFF
CDR3nt: TGTGCCAGCAGCTCAGCCAGGGTTGACACTGAAGCTTTCTTT

j_gene: TRBJ1-5
v_gene: TRBV9
abundance: few
d_gene: -
CDR3aa: CASSVDTDQPQHF
CDR3nt: TGTGCCAGCAGCGTAGACACGGATCAGCCCCAGCATTTT

j_gene: TRBJ2-7
v_gene: TRBV6-6
abundance: many
d_gene: -
CDR3aa: CASSYGDNSEQYF
CDR3nt: TGTGCCAGCAGTTATGGCGACAACTCCGAGCAGTACTTC

j_gene: TRBJ1-5
v_gene: TRBV27
abundance: -
d_gene: -
CDR3aa: CASSFMAPNQPQHF
CDR3nt: TGTGCCAGCAGTTTCATGGCCCCCAATCAGCCCCAGCATTTT

j_gene: TRBJ2-3
v_gene: TRBV12-5
abundance: -
d_gene: -
CDR3aa: CASGPIQDTQYF
CDR3nt: TGTGCTAGTGGTCCGATTCAAGATACGCAGTATTTT

j_gene: TRBJ1-2
v_gene: TRBV7-2
abundance: -
d_gene: TRBD1
CDR3aa: CASSPDQGGYGYTF
CDR3nt: TGTGCCAGCAGCCCGGATCAGGGGGGCTATGGCTACACCTTC

j_gene: TRBJ1-4
v_gene: TRBV5-1
abundance: -
d_gene: TRBD1
CDR3aa: CASSLSGGGYEKLFF
CDR3nt: TGCGCCAGCAGCTTATCAGGGGGCGGCTATGAAAAACTGTTTTTT

j_gene: TRBJ2-7
v_gene: TRBV28
abundance: -
d_gene: TRBD1
CDR3aa: CASSRQGLNTAEQYF
CDR3nt: TGTGCCAGCAGCCGACAGGGCTTGAACACTGCCGAGCAGTACTTC

j_gene: TRBJ2-7
v_gene: TRBV28
abundance: -
d_gene: -
CDR3aa: CASSLGPRRGRYEQYF
CDR3nt: TGTGCCAGCAGTTTAGGTCCGAGGCGGGGCCGGTACGAGCAGTACTTC

j_gene: TRBJ1-5
v_gene: TRBV5-1
abundance: -
d_gene: -
CDR3aa: CASSSMGGGQPQHF
CDR3nt: TGCGCCAGCAGCTCCATGGGGGGCGGCCAGCCCCAGCATTTT

j_gene: TRBJ2-7
v_gene: TRBV11-3
abundance: once
d_gene: -
CDR3aa: CASSLAGRSDDEQYF
CDR3nt: TGTGCCAGCAGCTTAGCCGGTAGAAGTGATGACGAGCAGTACTTC

j_gene: TRBJ2-3
v_gene: TRBV27
abundance: few
d_gene: -
CDR3aa: CASSIKPDRTNTQYF
CDR3nt: TGTGCCAGCAGTATAAAACCCGACAGGACAAATACGCAGTATTTT

j_gene: TRBJ1-6
v_gene: TRBV7-9
abundance: -
d_gene: -
CDR3aa: CASSSAHNSPLHF
CDR3nt: TGTGCCAGCAGTTCGGCCCATAATTCACCCCTCCACTTT

j_gene: TRBJ1-2
v_gene: TRBV6-5
abundance: -
d_gene: TRBD1
CDR3aa: CASGDRGRAYGYTF
CDR3nt: TGTGCCAGCGGGGACAGGGGGAGGGCCTATGGCTACACCTTC

j_gene: TRBJ1-1
v_gene: TRBV28
abundance: once
d_gene: -
CDR3aa: CAITWTGNTEAFF
CDR3nt: TGTGCCATCACTTGGACGGGTAACACTGAAGCTTTCTTT

j_gene: TRBJ1-2
v_gene: TRBV11-2
abundance: -
d_gene: -
CDR3aa: CASSLDPAGFYGYTF
CDR3nt: TGTGCCAGCAGCTTAGATCCGGCAGGCTTCTATGGCTACACCTTC

j_gene: TRBJ1-5
v_gene: TRBV19
abundance: -
d_gene: -
CDR3aa: CASSIYRTAGQPQHF
CDR3nt: TGTGCCAGTAGTATTTACCGGACAGCCGGTCAGCCCCAGCATTTT

j_gene: TRBJ1-1
v_gene: TRBV4-1
abundance: -
d_gene: -
CDR3aa: CASSQRVRANTEAFF
CDR3nt: TGCGCCAGCAGCCAGCGCGTTCGGGCTAACACTGAAGCTTTCTTT

j_gene: TRBJ1-1
v_gene: TRBV6-5
abundance: -
d_gene: -
CDR3aa: CASSYSGLTEAFF
CDR3nt: TGTGCCAGCAGTTACTCGGGATTAACTGAAGCTTTCTTT

j_gene: TRBJ2-3
v_gene: TRBV7-9
abundance: -
d_gene: TRBD2
CDR3aa: CASSLSGGTTDTQYF
CDR3nt: TGTGCCAGCAGCTTATCCGGGGGGACCACAGATACGCAGTATTTT

j_gene: TRBJ1-3
v_gene: TRBV5-4
abundance: -
d_gene: -
CDR3aa: CASSLHSGSGNTIYF
CDR3nt: TGTGCCAGCAGCTTGCATTCAGGGAGTGGAAACACCATATATTTT

j_gene: TRBJ1-2
v_gene: TRBV21-1
abundance: once
d_gene: -
CDR3aa: CASTQRGLWGYTF
CDR3nt: TGTGCCAGCACCCAGAGGGGGCTGTGGGGCTACACCTTC

j_gene: TRBJ1-2
v_gene: TRBV20-1
abundance: once
d_gene: -
CDR3aa: CSVKESYGYTF
CDR3nt: TGCAGTGTTAAAGAATCCTATGGCTACACCTTC

j_gene: TRBJ2-5
v_gene: TRBV28
abundance: once
d_gene: -
CDR3aa: CASSFTGGGTETQYF
CDR3nt: TGTGCCAGCAGTTTTACAGGTGGGGGAACGGAGACCCAGTACTTC

j_gene: TRBJ1-1
v_gene: TRBV2
abundance: -
d_gene: -
CDR3aa: CASFGDSFLPGAFF
CDR3nt: TGTGCCAGCTTTGGGGACTCATTCCTCCCGGGGGCTTTCTTT

j_gene: TRBJ2-2
v_gene: TRBV9
abundance: once
d_gene: -
CDR3aa: CASSVATFGGELFF
CDR3nt: TGTGCCAGCAGCGTAGCTACGTTCGGCGGGGAGCTGTTTTTT

j_gene: TRBJ2-6
v_gene: TRBV7-3
abundance: -
d_gene: -
CDR3aa: CASSRAGANVLTF
CDR3nt: TGTGCCAGCAGCCGAGCTGGGGCCAACGTCCTGACTTTC

j_gene: TRBJ1-4
v_gene: TRBV6-5
abundance: -
d_gene: -
CDR3aa: CAAGRTNEKLFF
CDR3nt: TGTGCCGCGGGGAGAACTAATGAAAAACTGTTTTTT

j_gene: TRBJ1-1
v_gene: TRBV6-5
abundance: -
d_gene: -
CDR3aa: CASSRVNTEAFF
CDR3nt: TGTGCCAGCAGCAGGGTGAACACTGAAGCTTTCTTT

j_gene: TRBJ2-1
v_gene: TRBV9
abundance: -
d_gene: -
CDR3aa: CASGMAYNEQFF
CDR3nt: TGTGCCAGTGGGATGGCCTACAATGAGCAGTTCTTC

j_gene: TRBJ2-6
v_gene: TRBV5-1
abundance: -
d_gene: -
CDR3aa: CASSSPDSGANVLTF
CDR3nt: TGCGCCAGCAGCTCCCCGGACTCTGGGGCCAACGTCCTGACTTTC

j_gene: TRBJ1-5
v_gene: TRBV30
abundance: -
d_gene: -
CDR3aa: CAWSTTYNQPQHF
CDR3nt: TGTGCCTGGAGTACTACCTACAATCAGCCCCAGCATTTT